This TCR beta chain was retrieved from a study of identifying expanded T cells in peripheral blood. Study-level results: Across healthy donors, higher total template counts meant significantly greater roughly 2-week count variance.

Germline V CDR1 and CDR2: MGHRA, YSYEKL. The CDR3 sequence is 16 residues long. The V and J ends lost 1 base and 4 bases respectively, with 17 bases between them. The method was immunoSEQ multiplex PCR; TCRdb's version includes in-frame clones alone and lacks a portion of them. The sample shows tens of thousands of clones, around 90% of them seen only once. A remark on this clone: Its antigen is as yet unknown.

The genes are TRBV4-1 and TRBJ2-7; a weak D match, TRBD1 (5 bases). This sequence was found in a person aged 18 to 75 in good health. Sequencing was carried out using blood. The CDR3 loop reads CASSQGMGRALYEQYF. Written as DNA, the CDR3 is TGCGCCAGCAGCCAAGGCATGGGCAGGGCGCTGTACGAGCAGTACTTC.